Each of the 7 T cell receptor beta chains below was sequenced from the same sample in a study of blood T cell repertoires in COVID-19 (dated by TCRdb to 2019 to 2021). Library construction relied on the immunoSEQ multiplex PCR assay. TCRdb limited this immuneACCESS table to in-frame rearrangements with V and J called. A share of clones is missing; checked studies link under half to unresolved V genes, and the rest is unexplained. The sample table contains about 200,000 clones; only one count was recorded for approximately 79% of them. The ten largest clones add up to roughly 5% of the sample. The sample comprised peripheral blood. These receptors came from a human donor in a cohort sampled during active COVID-19.

This clone has a handful of counts. The identical CDR3 is also encoded by other nucleotide sequences in the sample. The J gene is TRBJ1-1, the V gene TRBV19; D gene unclear. This CDR3 is built from 13 residues. V was pared by 3 bases and J by 1 base, with 6 bases between. Germline CDR1 LNHDA, CDR2 SQIVND (reference sequence). DNA of the CDR3: TGTGCCAGTAGTATCACTACGAACACTGAAGCTTTCTTT. It is translated as CASSITTNTEAFF. The full variable domain, in which reference TRBV19 and TRBJ1-1 provide the parts outside the CDR3, is DGGITQSPKYLFRKEGQNVTLSCEQNLNHDAMYWYRQDPGQGLRLIYYSQIVNDFQKGDIAEGYSVSREKKESFPLTVTSAQKNPTAFYLCASSITTNTEAFFGQGTRLTVV.

V usage is TRBV11-1 and J usage is TRBJ2-1; 11 bases are shared with TRBD2. The germline V gene encodes CDR1 SGHAT and CDR2 FQDESV (reference sequence). Germline trimming cut 2 bases from V and 10 bases from J; bases unmatched to any gene: 1. The CDR3 has 13 residues. The CDR3 bases are TGTGCCAGCAGCTTAAGACTAGCGGGGGAGCAGTTCTTC. Translated: CASSLRLAGEQFF. Full variable domain (remainder filled in from reference TRBV11-1 and TRBJ2-1): EAEVAQSPRYKITEKSQAVAFWCDPISGHATLYWYRQILGQGPELLVQFQDESVVDDSQLPKDRFSAERLKGVDSTLKIQPAELGDSAMYLCASSLRLAGEQFFGPGTRLTVL.

The chain employs TRBV6-5 and TRBJ1-1; D unclear. Germline CDR1 reads MNHEY; CDR2 reads SVGAGI. The V end lost 4 bases, the J end lost 6 bases, and 12 bases lay between the germline ends. The CDR3 spans 13 residues. CDR3 sequence reads: CASSSRGRAEAFF. CDR3 in DNA: TGTGCCAGCAGTTCCCGGGGAAGGGCTGAAGCTTTCTTT.

The chain employs TRBV5-1 and TRBJ2-7; 9 bases are shared with TRBD2. CDR3 size: 15 residues. V shed 2 bases, J shed 2 bases, and the junction held 5 bases outside the gene matches. Germline loops: CDR1 SGHRS, CDR2 YFSETQ. The CDR3 sequence: CASSLPTSGPYEQYF. CDR3 DNA: TGCGCCAGCAGCTTACCCACTAGCGGGCCCTACGAGCAGTACTTC. The whole variable domain, remainder taken from reference TRBV5-1 and TRBJ2-7, is KAGVTQTPRYLIKTRGQQVTLSCSPISGHRSVSWYQQTPGQGLQFLFEYFSETQRNKGNFPGRFSGRQFSNSRSEMNVSTLELGDSALYLCASSLPTSGPYEQYFGPGTRLTVT.

This chain connects TRBV7-9 to TRBJ2-5, with D perhaps TRBD1 (6 bases). The CDR3 has 16 amino acids. V was trimmed by 4 bases and J by 5 bases, leaving 20 bases between them. Germline CDR1 reads SEHNR; CDR2 reads FQNEAQ (reference sequence). As DNA, the CDR3 is TGTGCCAGCAGCTCACCCCAGGGGAGCGAGCGGGAGACCCAGTACTTC. The encoded protein is CASSSPQGSERETQYF.

Written as DNA, the CDR3 is TGTGCCAGCACCACAAACACTGAAGCTTTCTTT. It yields the protein CASTTNTEAFF. The V and J genes are TRBV2 and TRBJ1-1; D is unclear. Germline V gene lookup returns CDR1 SNHLY and CDR2 FYNNEI. The CDR3 is 11 amino acids. V was cut by 7 bases and J by 2 bases, with 5 bases left in between.

The V gene is TRBV19, the J gene TRBJ1-1; D unresolved. The germline gives CDR1 LNHDA, CDR2 SQIVND (reference sequence). There are 11 residues in the CDR3. The CDR3 sequence is CGTLMNTEAFF. CDR3 sequence (DNA): TGTGGTACCCTAATGAACACTGAAGCTTTCTTT.